This TCR beta chain was recorded in a study of beta chain bispecific antibodies for T cell cancers. Background on the study: HPB-ALL carried surface TRBV5-5, while Jurkat carried TRBV12-3.

General study results and limits: An anti-TRBV5-5 antibody cross-reacts with the highly similar TRBV5-6. In these mixed samples, most targeted TRBV reads derived from the leukemia cell line.

TCRdb independently ran MiXCR on the 5' RACE reads; one entry per CDR3 protein. The profile shows about 20,000 distinct CDR3 sequences, about 2.7% of them singletons. The germline V gene encodes CDR1 MNHNS and CDR2 SASEGT. This CDR3 has 11 amino acids. The V and J ends lost 8 bases and 6 bases respectively, with 11 bases between them. The table lists this clonotype with a few counts. No antigen is known for it. Either OKT3 anti-CD3 antibody or CD3/CD28 beads expanded T cells from blood mononuclear cells over roughly 3 days. Expanded T cells grew in IL-2 (100 IU/ml) plus IL-7 (5 ng/ml). Bispecific antibody was added to roughly 5 x 10^4 normal T cells and roughly 5 x 10^4 target cells.

This TCR was recovered from a human donor in good health. Some clones in this sample may be carry-over from other donors' samples. Sequencing was carried out using healthy donor T cells cultured with leukemia cells. This rearrangement joins TRBV6-1 to TRBJ2-7; D is unclear. CDR3 residues: CASPKGLEQYF. CDR3 bases: TGTGCCAGCCCAAAAGGGCTCGAGCAGTACTTC.